This T cell receptor beta chain was retrieved from a study of cytomegalovirus exposure and HLA in healthy donors. Broader study findings: The authors enumerated some 160 TCR beta chains as linked to cytomegalovirus. Later, an analysis showed that TCR beta chains associated with HLA were more clonally expanded than others that were equally common.

Comment on this clone: Its antigen remains unidentified.

The PCR employed 60 Vbeta primers together with 13 Jbeta primers. The repertoire was sequenced with immunoSEQ multiplex PCR; TCRdb's copy has only in-frame clones and lacks some. Here the sample spans under 100,000 clones, 65% to 80% being singletons. CDR1 and CDR2 (germline): MDHEN, SYDVKM. The ends lost 5 bases at V and 9 bases at J; junction bases unmatched: 10. The CDR3 sequence is 15 residues long. Sequencing was done on a sample of PBMCs. The sequence derives from a human donor in good health. V gene TRBV28 combines with J gene TRBJ2-1; 10 bases are a match to TRBD1. CDR3 amino acids: CASSATGTGAGEQFF. The CDR3 bases are TGTGCCAGCAGTGCCACCGGGACAGGGGCGGGTGAGCAGTTCTTC.